The 23 T cell receptor beta chains in this list originate from one sample, sequenced in a study of beta chain features in type 1 diabetes (dated by TCRdb to between 2018 and 2020). Library creation used the immunoSEQ multiplex PCR assay. The entire isolated RNA was reverse transcribed using the High Capacity cDNA Reverse Transcription Kit, and thus expressed TCRB transcripts were sequenced. TCRdb mirrors the immuneACCESS table, restricted to in-frame sequences. Some clones are absent from its copies; in checked studies, under half trace to an unresolved V gene, and the reason for the others is unknown. The sample contains more than 300,000 clones, around 7.6% of them found a single time. The leading ten clones occupy less than 0.5% of the sample. Sequencing was carried out using central memory CD4+ T cells from blood. All receptors derive from a woman younger than 35 in good health.

This clone was seen many times. The chain has TRBV15 and TRBJ2-4; 7 bases agree with TRBD2. The trim removed 0 bases at V and 0 bases at J, leaving 5 bases unmatched. This CDR3 region has 17 residues. Germline lookup yields CDR1 LNHNV and CDR2 YYDKDF (reference sequence). CDR3 DNA: TGTGCCACCAGCAGAGATTTGCTAGCGGTAGCCAAAAACATTCAGTACTTC. This sequence encodes CATSRDLLAVAKNIQYF.

The chain recombines TRBV14 with TRBJ2-7, with 11 positions matching TRBD1. The junction had 6 bases not matched to a gene; V was cut back by 4 bases and J by 4 bases. In germline, CDR1 is SGHDN, CDR2 FVKESK. The CDR3 runs to 15 residues. In DNA form, the CDR3 reads TGTGCCAGCAGCCCTCGGACAGGGGGCGCGTACGAGCAGTACTTC. This translates into CASSPRTGGAYEQYF.

The chain joins TRBV29-1 to TRBJ2-7, with 11 bases aligning to TRBD1. This CDR3 is built from 13 residues. V trimming: 7 bases; J trimming: 2 bases; junction bases outside the gene matches: 4. Germline values: CDR1 SQVTM, CDR2 ANQGSEA. The CDR3 reads CSAGTGGPYEQYF. CDR3 bases: TGCAGCGCCGGGACAGGGGGTCCCTACGAGCAGTACTTC.

This rearrangement joins TRBV5-4 to TRBJ2-1; D is ambiguous. Germline CDR1 is SGHNT and CDR2 is YYREEE (reference sequence). The CDR3 totals 15 residues. The germline V and J ends were trimmed by 4 bases and 0 bases, with 11 bases remaining between them. The CDR3 protein is CASSIPTSSYNEQFF. As DNA, the CDR3 is TGTGCCAGCAGCATTCCTACGAGCTCCTACAATGAGCAGTTCTTC.

This clone was picked up a small number of times. This chain uses TRBV10-3 with TRBJ1-5; D is possibly TRBD1 (6 bases). The germline V gene has CDR1 ENHRY and CDR2 SYGVKD. With 3 bases removed from V and 1 base from J, the gap between germline ends came to 7 bases. The CDR3 sequence is 14 residues long. The CDR3: CAISERGSNQPQHF. The DNA for the CDR3 is TGTGCCATCAGTGAAAGGGGGAGCAATCAGCCCCAGCATTTT.

This chain links TRBV29-1 with TRBJ2-1, with 7 bases identical to TRBD1. CDR3 length: 13 residues. CDR1 is SQVTM, CDR2 ANQGSEA, per germline. The junction had 7 bases not matched to a gene; V was cut back by 4 bases and J by 7 bases. The CDR3 bases are TGCAGCGTTGCAGGGGGTTTTATGAATGAGCAGTTCTTC. It translates to CSVAGGFMNEQFF.

This clone was counted between two and nine times. This rearrangement joins TRBV28 to TRBJ2-5; 8 bases fit TRBD1. CDR1 MDHEN and CDR2 SYDVKM come from the germline V gene. J lost 6 bases, V lost 4 bases, and 16 bases had no gene match. The CDR3 runs to 17 residues. CDR3 sequence reads: CASSSNPGQGRAQTQYF. The CDR3 nucleotides read TGTGCCAGCAGTTCCAACCCAGGACAGGGCAGGGCGCAGACCCAGTACTTC. The complete variable domain, with remaining parts taken from reference TRBV28 and TRBJ2-5, reads DVKVTQSSRYLVKRTGEKVFLECVQDMDHENMFWYRQDPGLGLRLIYFSYDVKMKEKGDIPEGYSVSREKKERFSLILESASTNQTSMYLCASSSNPGQGRAQTQYFGPGTRLLVL.

This clone was counted between two and nine times. This chain uses TRBV11-2 with TRBJ2-3; D remains ambiguous. Germline V CDR1 and CDR2: SGHAT, FQNNGV. The CDR3 has 13 residues. Deletions cut 5 bases from V and 7 bases from J, with 13 bases between. This CDR3 reads CASSPISQNTQYF. The CDR3 nucleotides are TGTGCCAGCAGCCCAATTTCACAGAATACGCAGTATTTT.

This clone was found a few times. This sequence joins TRBV7-8 and TRBJ2-1; D call uncertain. The CDR3 covers 16 residues. V was clipped by 2 bases and J by 6 bases, with 17 bases between them. CDR1 is SGHVS, CDR2 FQNEAQ, per germline. The DNA for the CDR3 is TGTGCCAGCAGCTTAAATTTTATCGGGCTGGGCAATGAGCAGTTCTTC. It codes for CASSLNFIGLGNEQFF.

Notes on this clone: Distinct nucleotide sequences in the sample also encode this CDR3. The chain employs TRBV7-9 and TRBJ1-1, with a weak D call TRBD1 (5 bases). The CDR3 contains 14 residues. The V gene's germline CDR1 is SEHNR and CDR2 FQNEAQ (reference sequence). V gave up 2 bases and J gave up 0 bases, with 7 bases separating them. CDR3 protein: CASSLQGLNTEAFF. Written as DNA, the CDR3 is TGTGCCAGCAGCTTACAGGGTTTGAACACTGAAGCTTTCTTT. The complete variable domain, with remaining parts taken from reference TRBV7-9 and TRBJ1-1, reads DTGVSQNPRHKITKRGQNVTFRCDPISEHNRLYWYRQTLGQGPEFLTYFQNEAQLEKSRLLSDRFSAERPKGSFSTLEIQRTEQGDSAMYLCASSLQGLNTEAFFGQGTRLTVV.

This clone turned up a few times. The chain is built from TRBV7-9 and TRBJ2-3; 8 bases are shared with TRBD1. Germline V gene sequence: CDR1 SEHNR, CDR2 FQNEAQ (reference sequence). Losses at the gene ends were 1 base for V and 3 bases for J; bases not matched to a gene: 3. This CDR3 is 15 amino acids long. This chain's CDR3 is CASSLVRGHTDTQYF. DNA of the CDR3: TGTGCCAGCAGCTTAGTCAGGGGGCATACAGATACGCAGTATTTT.

V usage is TRBV4-1 and J usage is TRBJ1-5; weak D call: TRBD1 (6 bases). Trimming shortened V by 4 bases and J by 3 bases, and 19 bases separated the two germline ends. Germline V gene lookup returns CDR1 MGHRA and CDR2 YSYEKL. This CDR3 contains 17 residues. DNA of the CDR3: TGCGCCAGCAGCCTTGGGCGCGCAGGGGAGTTCAATCAGCCCCAGCATTTT. Its translation: CASSLGRAGEFNQPQHF.

This clone was recorded a few times. The J gene is TRBJ2-2, the V gene TRBV28; no definite D call. Trimming removed 7 bases at V and 4 bases at J, with 10 bases between. Germline V lookup: CDR1 MDHEN, CDR2 SYDVKM. This CDR3 is built from 13 residues. The CDR3: CASKVGGTGELFF. CDR3 nucleotide sequence: TGTGCCAGCAAGGTGGGCGGCACCGGGGAGCTGTTTTTT.

This clone was seen more than once but under ten times. This rearrangement joins TRBV5-1 to TRBJ2-7; 8 positions match TRBD2. The CDR3 sequence is 15 residues long. CDR1 is SGHRS and CDR2 is YFSETQ in the germline V gene. Trimming cost V 4 bases and J 2 bases; bases outside gene matches: 8. The CDR3 here is CASSGRLAGPYEQYF. The CDR3, as DNA: TGCGCCAGCAGCGGCCGGCTAGCGGGCCCCTACGAGCAGTACTTC.

Only a few counts were recorded for this clone. The chain uses TRBV18 and TRBJ2-1, with TRBD1 matching 8 bases. Germline CDR1 and CDR2: KGHSH and LQKENI. The CDR3 runs to 15 residues. The ends lost 1 base at V and 5 bases at J; junction bases unmatched: 4. The CDR3 region is CASSPLPTGDNEQFF. In DNA form, the CDR3 reads TGTGCCAGCTCACCACTCCCGACAGGGGACAATGAGCAGTTCTTC.

The J gene is TRBJ2-5, the V gene TRBV11-2; D perhaps matches TRBD1 (5 bases). Trimming removed 1 base at V and 1 base at J, with 10 bases between. In germline, CDR1 is SGHAT, CDR2 FQNNGV. CDR3 size: 15 residues. The CDR3 loop is CASSLGWTTQETQYF. The CDR3 coding sequence is TGTGCCAGCAGCTTAGGCTGGACAACCCAAGAGACCCAGTACTTC.

This clone was counted at least ten times. The V gene is TRBV5-1, the J gene TRBJ2-5; D unclear. This CDR3 is 13 amino acids long. Trimming pared 4 bases from V and 11 bases from J, leaving 18 bases between. Germline CDR1 SGHRS, CDR2 YFSETQ. As DNA, the CDR3 is TGCGCCAGCAGCGTGAAACAGCCCGAGGCGCAGTACTTC. Translated, it gives CASSVKQPEAQYF.

The chain recombines TRBV27 with TRBJ2-3; D call uncertain. The CDR3 consists of 14 residues. V was pared by 3 bases and J by 1 base, with 8 bases between. Germline values: CDR1 MNHEY, CDR2 SMNVEV (reference sequence). CDR3 sequence (DNA): TGTGCCAGCAGTTTCGCGTACGGCACAGATACGCAGTATTTT. Protein product: CASSFAYGTDTQYF.

The gene calls are TRBV5-1 and TRBJ1-2; 11 nucleotides agree with TRBD1. CDR3 size: 14 residues. V lost 5 bases to trimming and J lost 6 bases; unmatched junction nucleotides: 6. Germline values: CDR1 SGHRS, CDR2 YFSETQ. This CDR3 is CASRPGQGADGYTF. The DNA for the CDR3 is TGCGCCAGCAGACCTGGACAGGGGGCGGATGGCTACACCTTC.

The sample holds a few counts of this clone. Other DNA sequences in the sample encode the same CDR3. This rearrangement joins TRBV7-2 to TRBJ2-3, with 10 bases lining up with TRBD2. There are 14 residues in the CDR3. With V trimmed by 4 bases and J by 3 bases, 1 base remained unmatched. Germline V gene lookup returns CDR1 SGHTA and CDR2 FQGNSA. The chain's CDR3 is CASSSGLATDTQYF. CDR3 nucleotide sequence: TGTGCCAGCAGCTCGGGACTAGCGACAGATACGCAGTATTTT.

V and J are TRBV4-2 and TRBJ2-1; D gene unclear. Germline V gene data show CDR1 as LGHNA and CDR2 as YNFKEQ. Trimming took off 8 bases at V and 10 bases at J, with 18 bases between the two ends. CDR3 length: 13 residues. This CDR3 is CASSSRSLGEQFF. DNA of the CDR3: TGTGCCAGCTCGTCTAGATCCCTTGGCGAGCAGTTCTTC.

This clone occurred a few times. The V and J genes are TRBV4-2 and TRBJ1-1; D gene ambiguous. CDR1 is LGHNA, CDR2 YNFKEQ, per germline. This CDR3 spans 12 amino acids. The V end lost 2 bases, the J end lost 3 bases, and 4 bases lay between the germline ends. The CDR3 sequence: CASSQPDTEAFF. CDR3 coding DNA: TGTGCCAGCAGCCAACCCGACACTGAAGCTTTCTTT.

The genes are TRBV29-1 and TRBJ2-5, with D possibly called TRBD1 or TRBD2 (7 bases each). Per germline, CDR1 SQVTM and CDR2 ANQGSEA. This CDR3 spans 13 amino acids. The V gene lost 7 bases and the J gene lost 7 bases, with 19 bases spanning the gap. CDR3 in DNA: TGCAGCGCCAAGTTGGCAGGGGGGGGGACCCAGTACTTC. Its protein product is CSAKLAGGGTQYF. Variable domain in full (rest from reference TRBV29-1 and TRBJ2-5): SAVISQKPSRDICQRGTSLTIQCQVDSQVTMMFWYRQQPGQSLTLIATANQGSEATYESGFVIDKFPISRPNLTFSTLTVSNMSPEDSSIYLCSAKLAGGGTQYFGPGTRLLVL.